Sequencing of this TCR beta chain was carried out in a study of technical replicates of blood from a few donors. Measured with immunoSEQ multiplex PCR; TCRdb has only the in-frame clones, and not every one. The sample includes tens of thousands of clones, 75% to 95% of them seen just once. Germline values: CDR1 MGHRA, CDR2 YSYEKL. This CDR3 has 19 amino acids. The J segment lost 3 bases and the V segment lost 3 bases, leaving 16 bases of the junction unmatched. The sequencing input was T cells isolated from PBMCs. This chain joins TRBV4-1 and TRBJ2-7, with 11 bases matching TRBD2. The TCR sequence derives from a human donor in good health. The CDR3 sequence is CASSHPAEEGLAGGYEQYF. DNA of the CDR3: TGCGCCAGCAGCCACCCGGCCGAAGAAGGACTAGCGGGCGGCTACGAGCAGTACTTC.